These T cell receptor beta chains were read from a single sample in a study of cytomegalovirus exposure and HLA in healthy donors. The data were produced by immunoSEQ multiplex PCR, yet TCRdb's version contains in-frame clones alone and is incomplete. The sample records about 160,000 clones, roughly 79% being singletons. Material for sequencing was PBMCs. These receptors came from a woman aged 45-60 years in good health and CMV-seronegative. The CDR3 runs from the conserved cysteine through the conserved F or W. Fields, in order: J gene, V gene, clone size, D gene, CDR3 protein, CDR3 DNA. A D gene is named only where the DNA matches it firmly. Part of the rows lack a size; the others show once, few, many or a class for expanded clones.

>TRBJ2-3|TRBV4-1|NA|TRBD2
CASSHFSTSGSTDTQYF
TGCGCCAGCAGCCACTTTTCGACTAGCGGATCCACAGATACGCAGTATTTT
>TRBJ2-7|TRBV28|NA|NA
CASSSPRDEQYF
TGTGCCAGCAGTTCCCCTCGGGACGAGCAGTACTTC
>TRBJ1-1|TRBV27|once|NA
CASSLARTGNTEAFF
TGTGCCAGCAGTTTAGCCCGTACAGGGAACACTGAAGCTTTCTTT
>TRBJ2-5|TRBV6-5|NA|NA
CASRREPGLRLKQYF
TGTGCCAGCAGGAGGGAACCGGGACTGAGGTTAAAGCAGTACTTC
>TRBJ2-7|TRBV29-1|NA|TRBD2
CSVEVAGVVGVQYF
TGCAGCGTTGAAGTAGCGGGAGTAGTAGGTGTGCAGTACTTC
>TRBJ2-5|TRBV30|NA|TRBD2
CAWSRTSGGGTQYF
TGTGCCTGGAGTAGGACTAGCGGTGGGGGGACCCAGTACTTC
>TRBJ2-3|TRBV4-3|once|NA
CASSQNTQGVGTQYF
TGCGCCAGCAGCCAAAACACACAGGGCGTTGGAACGCAGTATTTT
>TRBJ1-2|TRBV5-6|once|TRBD1
CASSPGTGDYGYTF
TGTGCCAGCAGCCCCGGGACAGGGGACTATGGCTACACCTTC
>TRBJ2-7|TRBV5-5|NA|NA
CASSQSGTLLYEQYF
TGTGCCAGCAGCCAGTCCGGGACACTACTATACGAGCAGTACTTC
>TRBJ2-7|TRBV4-1|NA|TRBD2
CASSQDSRDYYEQYF
TGCGCCAGCAGCCAAGATAGCAGGGACTACTACGAGCAGTACTTC
>TRBJ2-6|TRBV6-1|NA|NA
CASSEEGFGANVLTF
TGTGCCAGCAGTGAAGAGGGGTTCGGGGCCAACGTCCTGACTTTC
>TRBJ2-1|TRBV4-2|NA|NA
CASSQEIGSYNEQFF
TGTGCCAGCAGCCAAGAAATCGGCTCCTACAATGAGCAGTTCTTC
>TRBJ1-2|TRBV7-8|NA|TRBD1
CASSSTGTYGYTF
TGTGCCAGCAGCTCGACAGGGACCTATGGCTACACCTTC
>TRBJ2-5|TRBV5-1|NA|NA
CASSLWGDRQETQYF
TGCGCCAGCAGCTTGTGGGGGGACAGACAAGAGACCCAGTACTTC
>TRBJ1-1|TRBV19|NA|NA
CASSIASRGTEAFF
TGTGCCAGTAGTATAGCATCGAGGGGGACTGAAGCTTTCTTT
>TRBJ2-7|TRBV11-2|NA|TRBD2
CASSLVGGSSYEQYF
TGTGCCAGCAGCTTAGTTGGCGGGAGCTCCTACGAGCAGTACTTC
>TRBJ1-5|TRBV28|once|TRBD1
CASSRDREKNQPQHF
TGTGCCAGCAGTCGGGACAGGGAGAAGAATCAGCCCCAGCATTTT
>TRBJ2-6|TRBV15|few|TRBD1
CATSPDRASGANVLTF
TGTGCCACCAGCCCGGACAGGGCCTCTGGGGCCAACGTCCTGACTTTC
>TRBJ2-5|TRBV7-2|NA|TRBD2
CASSLEYSRGAPKTQYF
TGTGCCAGCAGCTTAGAATACTCGCGGGGGGCCCCTAAGACCCAGTACTTC
>TRBJ2-2|TRBV27|NA|TRBD2
CASSLSAGGDTGELFF
TGTGCCAGCAGTTTATCGGCGGGAGGAGACACCGGGGAGCTGTTTTTT
>TRBJ1-2|TRBV28|NA|TRBD1
CASSFSTGTGYGYTF
TGTGCCAGCAGTTTTTCCACCGGGACAGGGTATGGCTACACCTTC
>TRBJ2-5|TRBV5-1|NA|TRBD2
CASSLGLAGSYQETQYF
TGCGCCAGCAGCTTGGGACTAGCGGGGTCGTACCAAGAGACCCAGTACTTC
>TRBJ1-5|TRBV6-1|once|NA
CASSEVNTGIRNQPQHF
TGTGCCAGCAGCGAAGTAAACACAGGGATACGCAATCAGCCCCAGCATTTT
>TRBJ1-2|TRBV29-1|once|TRBD1
CSVEDGTGGHYGYTF
TGCAGCGTTGAAGACGGGACAGGGGGGCACTATGGCTACACCTTC
>TRBJ2-3|TRBV19|NA|TRBD2
CASSLAGVGADTQYF
TGTGCCAGTAGCCTAGCGGGAGTCGGCGCAGATACGCAGTATTTT
>TRBJ1-2|TRBV7-9|NA|TRBD1
CASSPAGGLDRGASGYTF
TGTGCCAGCAGCCCAGCAGGAGGGCTGGACAGGGGGGCGTCGGGCTACACCTTC
>TRBJ2-6|TRBV19|NA|TRBD2
CAAGRDPGANVLTF
TGTGCCGCAGGGAGGGACCCTGGGGCCAACGTCCTGACTTTC
>TRBJ2-5|TRBV27|NA|TRBD2
CASSSWEGQETQYF
TGTGCCAGCAGTTCCTGGGAGGGGCAAGAGACCCAGTACTTC
>TRBJ2-5|TRBV5-4|NA|TRBD2
CASSSGLAGGQETQYF
TGTGCCAGCAGCTCTGGACTAGCGGGGGGCCAAGAGACCCAGTACTTC
>TRBJ2-2|TRBV19|NA|NA
CASSIADFGELFF
TGTGCCAGTAGTATAGCGGACTTCGGGGAGCTGTTTTTT
>TRBJ2-3|TRBV14|NA|TRBD1
CASSLGTGNADTQYF
TGTGCCAGCAGCCTCGGGACAGGGAACGCAGATACGCAGTATTTT
>TRBJ2-1|TRBV27|NA|TRBD1
CASSRDRGQVHEQFF
TGTGCCAGCAGTAGGGACAGGGGGCAGGTTCATGAGCAGTTCTTC
>TRBJ1-1|TRBV5-1|few|TRBD1
CASSIQGRNTEAFF
TGCGCCAGCAGCATACAGGGGAGGAACACTGAAGCTTTCTTT
>TRBJ1-2|TRBV25-1|NA|NA
CASSDTFDGYTF
TGTGCCAGCTCGGACACCTTCGACGGCTACACCTTC
>TRBJ1-2|TRBV14|NA|TRBD1
CASSQAGTGVGYTF
TGTGCCAGCAGCCAAGCCGGGACAGGGGTTGGCTACACCTTC
>TRBJ1-4|TRBV19|NA|TRBD1
CASSIGTGGLEKLFF
TGTGCCAGTAGTATTGGGACAGGGGGCTTGGAAAAACTGTTTTTT
>TRBJ2-4|TRBV6-6|NA|NA
CASSQGGILAKNIQYF
TGTGCCAGCAGTCAGGGTGGGATACTAGCCAAAAACATTCAGTACTTC
>TRBJ2-5|TRBV5-4|NA|NA
CASSLELHQETQYF
TGTGCCAGCAGCTTGGAACTGCACCAAGAGACCCAGTACTTC
>TRBJ2-3|TRBV5-5|NA|TRBD1
CASSPIPGQGADTQYF
TGTGCCAGCAGCCCGATCCCGGGACAGGGGGCAGATACGCAGTATTTT
>TRBJ2-2|TRBV7-6|NA|TRBD1
CASSSGLRDRGRTGELFF
TGTGCCAGCAGCTCCGGACTCCGGGACAGGGGACGCACCGGGGAGCTGTTTTTT
>TRBJ2-3|TRBV29-1|NA|NA
CSVFRGDTQYF
TGCAGCGTTTTTAGGGGGGATACGCAGTATTTT
>TRBJ2-1|TRBV7-2|NA|TRBD2
CASSLRLAGVNEQFF
TGTGCCAGCAGCCTTCGACTAGCGGGAGTCAATGAGCAGTTCTTC